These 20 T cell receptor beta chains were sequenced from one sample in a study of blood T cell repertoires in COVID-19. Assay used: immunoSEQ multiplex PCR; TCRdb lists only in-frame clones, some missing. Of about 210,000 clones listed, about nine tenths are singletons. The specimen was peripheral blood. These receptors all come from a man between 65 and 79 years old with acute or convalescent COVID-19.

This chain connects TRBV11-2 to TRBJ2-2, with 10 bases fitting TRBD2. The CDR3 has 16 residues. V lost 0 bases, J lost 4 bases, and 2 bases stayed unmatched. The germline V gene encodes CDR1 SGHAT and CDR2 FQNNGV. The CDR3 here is CASSLDLAGVTGELFF. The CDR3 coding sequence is TGTGCCAGCAGCTTAGATCTAGCGGGAGTCACCGGGGAGCTGTTTTTT.

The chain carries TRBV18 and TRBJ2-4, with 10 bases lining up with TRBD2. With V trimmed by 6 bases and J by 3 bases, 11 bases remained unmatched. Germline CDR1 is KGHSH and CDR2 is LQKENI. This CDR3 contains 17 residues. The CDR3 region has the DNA TGTGCCAGCTCGCCGGCACTAGCGGGGAGGGGCAAAAACATTCAGTACTTC. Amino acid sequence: CASSPALAGRGKNIQYF.

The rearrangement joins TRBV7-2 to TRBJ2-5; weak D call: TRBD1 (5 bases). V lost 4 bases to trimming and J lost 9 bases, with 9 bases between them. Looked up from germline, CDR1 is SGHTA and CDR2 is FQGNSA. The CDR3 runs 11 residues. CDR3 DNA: TGTGCCAGCAGCTCAGACAGAGCCCAGTACTTC. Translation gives CASSSDRAQYF.

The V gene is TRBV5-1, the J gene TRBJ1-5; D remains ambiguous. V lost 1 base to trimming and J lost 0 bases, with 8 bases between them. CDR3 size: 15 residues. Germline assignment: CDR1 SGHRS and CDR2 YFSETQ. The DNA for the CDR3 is TGCGCCAGCAGCTTGACCGGGAATAGCAATCAGCCCCAGCATTTT. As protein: CASSLTGNSNQPQHF.

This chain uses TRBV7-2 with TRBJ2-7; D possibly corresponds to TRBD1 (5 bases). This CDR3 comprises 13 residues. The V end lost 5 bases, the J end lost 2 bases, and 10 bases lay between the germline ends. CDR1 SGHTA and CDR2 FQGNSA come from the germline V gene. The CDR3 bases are TGTGCCAGCAGCATCGGACATACCTACGAGCAGTACTTC. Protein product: CASSIGHTYEQYF.

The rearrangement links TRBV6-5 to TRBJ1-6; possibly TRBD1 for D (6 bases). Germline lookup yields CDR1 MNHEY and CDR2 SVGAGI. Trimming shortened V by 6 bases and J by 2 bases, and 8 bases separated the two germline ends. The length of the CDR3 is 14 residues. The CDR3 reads CASRDSTYNSPLHF. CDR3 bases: TGTGCCAGCAGGGACAGTACCTATAATTCACCCCTCCACTTT.

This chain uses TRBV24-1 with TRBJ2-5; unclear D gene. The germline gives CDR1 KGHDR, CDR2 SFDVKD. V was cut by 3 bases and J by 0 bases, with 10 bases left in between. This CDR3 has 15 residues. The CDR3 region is CATSDQRLDQETQYF. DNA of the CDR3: TGTGCCACCAGTGATCAAAGACTGGACCAAGAGACCCAGTACTTC.

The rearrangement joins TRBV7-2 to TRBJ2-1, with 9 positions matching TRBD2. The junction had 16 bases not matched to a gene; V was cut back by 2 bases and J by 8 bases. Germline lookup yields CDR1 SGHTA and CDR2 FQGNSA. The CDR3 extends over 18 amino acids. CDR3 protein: CASSLRISLSGRFDEQFF. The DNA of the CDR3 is TGTGCCAGCAGCTTAAGGATCTCGCTCAGCGGGAGGTTCGATGAGCAGTTCTTC. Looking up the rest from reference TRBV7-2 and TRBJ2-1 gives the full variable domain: GAGVSQSPSNKVTEKGKDVELRCDPISGHTALYWYRQSLGQGLEFLIYFQGNSAPDKSGLPSDRFSAERTGGSVSTLTIQRTQQEDSAVYLCASSLRISLSGRFDEQFFGPGTRLTVL.

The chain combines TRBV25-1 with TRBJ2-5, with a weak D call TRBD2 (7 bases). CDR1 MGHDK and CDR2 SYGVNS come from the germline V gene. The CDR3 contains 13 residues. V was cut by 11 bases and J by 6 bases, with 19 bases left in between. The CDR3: CAPYPGGRKTQYF. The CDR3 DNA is TGTGCCCCTTACCCCGGGGGGCGAAAGACCCAGTACTTC.

CDR3 in amino acids: CASSVTGGPNTEAFF. The DNA of the CDR3 is TGTGCCAGCAGCGTGACAGGGGGCCCGAACACTGAAGCTTTCTTT. The V and J genes are TRBV7-3 and TRBJ1-1; TRBD1 matches at 10 bases. V lost 5 bases to trimming and J lost 1 base; unmatched junction nucleotides: 4. CDR3 length: 15 amino acids. The germline CDR1 and CDR2 sequences are SGHTA and FQGTGA.

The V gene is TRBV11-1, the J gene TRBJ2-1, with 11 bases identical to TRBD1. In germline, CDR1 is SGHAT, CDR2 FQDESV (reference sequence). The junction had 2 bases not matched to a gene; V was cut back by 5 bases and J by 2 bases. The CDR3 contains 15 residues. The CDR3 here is CASSRDRGTYNEQFF. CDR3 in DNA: TGTGCCAGCAGCCGGGACAGGGGGACCTACAATGAGCAGTTCTTC.

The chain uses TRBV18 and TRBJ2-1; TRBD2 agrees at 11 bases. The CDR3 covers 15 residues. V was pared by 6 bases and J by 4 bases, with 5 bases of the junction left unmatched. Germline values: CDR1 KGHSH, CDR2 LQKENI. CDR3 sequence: CASSKGLADYNEQFF. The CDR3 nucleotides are TGTGCCAGCTCGAAGGGACTAGCGGATTACAATGAGCAGTTCTTC.

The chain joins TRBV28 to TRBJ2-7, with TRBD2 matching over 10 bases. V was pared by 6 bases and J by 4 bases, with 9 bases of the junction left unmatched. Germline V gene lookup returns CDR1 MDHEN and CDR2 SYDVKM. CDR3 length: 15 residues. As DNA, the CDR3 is TGTGCCAGCAGAGGGGGAACTAGCGGGATGTACGAGCAGTACTTC. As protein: CASRGGTSGMYEQYF. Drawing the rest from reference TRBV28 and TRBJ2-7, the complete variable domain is DVKVTQSSRYLVKRTGEKVFLECVQDMDHENMFWYRQDPGLGLRLIYFSYDVKMKEKGDIPEGYSVSREKKERFSLILESASTNQTSMYLCASRGGTSGMYEQYFGPGTRLTVT.

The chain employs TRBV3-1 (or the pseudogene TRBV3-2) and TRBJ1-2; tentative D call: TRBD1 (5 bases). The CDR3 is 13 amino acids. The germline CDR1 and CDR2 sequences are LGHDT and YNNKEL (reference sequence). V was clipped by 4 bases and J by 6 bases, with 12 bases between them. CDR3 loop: CASSLQGGHGYTF. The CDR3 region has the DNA TGTGCCAGCAGCCTGCAGGGAGGGCATGGCTACACCTTC.

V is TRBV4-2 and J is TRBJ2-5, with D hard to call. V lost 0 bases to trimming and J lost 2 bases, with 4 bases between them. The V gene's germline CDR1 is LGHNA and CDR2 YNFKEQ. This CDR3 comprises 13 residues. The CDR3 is CASSQDYQETQYF. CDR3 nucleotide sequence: TGTGCCAGCAGCCAAGACTATCAAGAGACCCAGTACTTC.

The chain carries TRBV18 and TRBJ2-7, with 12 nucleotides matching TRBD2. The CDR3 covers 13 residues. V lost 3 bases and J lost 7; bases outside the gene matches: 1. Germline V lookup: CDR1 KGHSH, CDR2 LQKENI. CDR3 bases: TGTGCCAGCTCACCCGGACTAGCGGGGGAGCAGTACTTC. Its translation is CASSPGLAGEQYF.

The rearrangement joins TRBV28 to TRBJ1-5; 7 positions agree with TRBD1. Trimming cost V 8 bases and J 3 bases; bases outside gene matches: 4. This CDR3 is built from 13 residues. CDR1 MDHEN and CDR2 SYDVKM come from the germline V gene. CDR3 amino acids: CASGGQYNQPQHF. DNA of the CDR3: TGTGCCAGCGGGGGACAGTACAATCAGCCCCAGCATTTT.

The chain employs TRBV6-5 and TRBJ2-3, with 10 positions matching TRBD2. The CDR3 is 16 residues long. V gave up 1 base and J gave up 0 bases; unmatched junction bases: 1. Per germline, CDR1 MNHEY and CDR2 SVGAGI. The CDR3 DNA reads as TGTGCCAGCAGTTACTGGACTAGCGGAAGCACAGATACGCAGTATTTT. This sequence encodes CASSYWTSGSTDTQYF.

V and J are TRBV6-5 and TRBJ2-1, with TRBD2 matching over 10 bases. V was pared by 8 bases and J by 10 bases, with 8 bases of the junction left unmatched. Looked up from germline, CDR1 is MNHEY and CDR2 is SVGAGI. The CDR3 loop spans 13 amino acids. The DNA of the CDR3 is TGTGCCAGCGCCCAGCGGGAGGGCGGGGAGCAGTTCTTC. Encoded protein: CASAQREGGEQFF.

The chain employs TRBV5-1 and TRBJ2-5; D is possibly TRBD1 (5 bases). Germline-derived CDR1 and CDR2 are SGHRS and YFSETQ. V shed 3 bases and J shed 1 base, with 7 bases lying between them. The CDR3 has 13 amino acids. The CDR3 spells CASSYRSQETQYF. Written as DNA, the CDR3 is TGCGCCAGCAGCTACAGGAGCCAAGAGACCCAGTACTTC.